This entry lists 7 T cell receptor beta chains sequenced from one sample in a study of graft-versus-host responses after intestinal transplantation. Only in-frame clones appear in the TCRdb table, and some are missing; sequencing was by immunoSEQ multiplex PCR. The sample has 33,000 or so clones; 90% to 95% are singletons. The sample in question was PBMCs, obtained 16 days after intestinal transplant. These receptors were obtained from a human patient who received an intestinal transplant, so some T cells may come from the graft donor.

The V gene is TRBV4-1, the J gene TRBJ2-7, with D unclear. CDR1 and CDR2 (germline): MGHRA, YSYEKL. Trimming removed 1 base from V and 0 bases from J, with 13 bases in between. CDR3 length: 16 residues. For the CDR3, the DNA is TGCGCCAGCAGCCAAGCTGCTGGGCCGAGCTCCTACGAGCAGTACTTC. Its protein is CASSQAAGPSSYEQYF.

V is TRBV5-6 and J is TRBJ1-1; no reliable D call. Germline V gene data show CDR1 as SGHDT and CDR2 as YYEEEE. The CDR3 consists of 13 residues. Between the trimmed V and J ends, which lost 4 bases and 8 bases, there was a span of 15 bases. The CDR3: CASSPPRTTEAFF. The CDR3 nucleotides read TGTGCCAGCAGCCCCCCGCGGACTACCGAAGCTTTCTTT.

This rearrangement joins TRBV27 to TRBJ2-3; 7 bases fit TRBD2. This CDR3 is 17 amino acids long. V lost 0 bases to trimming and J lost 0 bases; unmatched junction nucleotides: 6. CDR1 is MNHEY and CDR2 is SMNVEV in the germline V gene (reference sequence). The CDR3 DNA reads TGTGCCAGCAGTTTATCGGGGCCTAGCGGTAGCACAGATACGCAGTATTTT. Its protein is CASSLSGPSGSTDTQYF.

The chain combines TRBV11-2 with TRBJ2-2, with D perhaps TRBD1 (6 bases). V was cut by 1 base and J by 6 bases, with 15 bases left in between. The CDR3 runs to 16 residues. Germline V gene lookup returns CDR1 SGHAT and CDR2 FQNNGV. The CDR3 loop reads CASSLVGGRMSGELFF. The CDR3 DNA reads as TGTGCCAGCAGCTTAGTTGGGGGCAGAATGTCCGGGGAGCTGTTTTTT. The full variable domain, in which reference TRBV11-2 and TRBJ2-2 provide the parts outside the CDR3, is EAGVAQSPRYKIIEKRQSVAFWCNPISGHATLYWYQQILGQGPKLLIQFQNNGVVDDSQLPKDRFSAERLKGVDSTLKIQPAKLEDSAVYLCASSLVGGRMSGELFFGEGSRLTVL.

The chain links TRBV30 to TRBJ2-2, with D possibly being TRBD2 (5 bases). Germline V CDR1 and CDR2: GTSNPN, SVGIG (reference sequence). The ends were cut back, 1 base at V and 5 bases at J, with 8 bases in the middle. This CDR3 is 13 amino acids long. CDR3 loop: CAWSGRGTGELFF. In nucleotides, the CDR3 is TGTGCCTGGAGTGGCCGGGGAACCGGGGAGCTGTTTTTT.

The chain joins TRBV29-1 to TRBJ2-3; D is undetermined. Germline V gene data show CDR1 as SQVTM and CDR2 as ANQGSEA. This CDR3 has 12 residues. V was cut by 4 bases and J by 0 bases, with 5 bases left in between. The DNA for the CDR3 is TGCAGCGTTGGAGACAGCACAGATACGCAGTATTTT. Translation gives CSVGDSTDTQYF.

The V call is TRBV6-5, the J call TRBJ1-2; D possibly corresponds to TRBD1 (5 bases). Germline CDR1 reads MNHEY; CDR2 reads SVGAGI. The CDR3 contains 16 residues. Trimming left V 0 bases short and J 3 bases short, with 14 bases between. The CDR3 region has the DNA TGTGCCAGCAGTTACTCCCCAGGGCCGGGGGACTATGGCTACACCTTC. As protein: CASSYSPGPGDYGYTF.